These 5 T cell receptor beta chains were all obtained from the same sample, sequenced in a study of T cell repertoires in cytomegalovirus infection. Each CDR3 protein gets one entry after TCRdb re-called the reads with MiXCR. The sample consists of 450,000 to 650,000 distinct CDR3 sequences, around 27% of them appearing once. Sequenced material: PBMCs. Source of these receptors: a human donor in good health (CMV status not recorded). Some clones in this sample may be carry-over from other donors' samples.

The CDR3 nucleotides are TGTGCCAGCAGCCTCCCTCGCGGGGAGGGGAGGTGGTACGAGCAGTACTTC. This translates into CASSLPRGEGRWYEQYF. V and J are TRBV7-2 and TRBJ2-7; 7 bases map to TRBD2. J was trimmed by 4 bases and V by 5 bases; bases with no gene match: 17. Germline-derived CDR1 and CDR2 are SGHTA and FQGNSA. The CDR3 has 17 residues.

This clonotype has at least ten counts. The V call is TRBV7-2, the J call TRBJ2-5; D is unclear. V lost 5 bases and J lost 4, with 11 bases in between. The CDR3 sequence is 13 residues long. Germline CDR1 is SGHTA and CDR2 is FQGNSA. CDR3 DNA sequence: TGTGCCAGCAGCCCGTACTCCACAGAGACCCAGTACTTC. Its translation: CASSPYSTETQYF.

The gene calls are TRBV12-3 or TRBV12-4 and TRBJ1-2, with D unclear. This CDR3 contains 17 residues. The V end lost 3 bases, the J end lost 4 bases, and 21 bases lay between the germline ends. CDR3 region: CASSLVPPRGNGYGYTF. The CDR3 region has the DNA TGTGCCAGCAGTTTGGTCCCTCCCCGAGGAAACGGCTATGGCTACACCTTC.

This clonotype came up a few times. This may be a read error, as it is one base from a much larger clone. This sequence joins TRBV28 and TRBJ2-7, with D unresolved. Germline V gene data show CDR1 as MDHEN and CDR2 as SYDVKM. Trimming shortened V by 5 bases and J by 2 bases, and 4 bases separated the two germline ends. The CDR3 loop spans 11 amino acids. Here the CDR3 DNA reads TGTGCCAGCAGTCGACCCTACGAGCAGTACTTC. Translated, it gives CASSRPYEQYF.

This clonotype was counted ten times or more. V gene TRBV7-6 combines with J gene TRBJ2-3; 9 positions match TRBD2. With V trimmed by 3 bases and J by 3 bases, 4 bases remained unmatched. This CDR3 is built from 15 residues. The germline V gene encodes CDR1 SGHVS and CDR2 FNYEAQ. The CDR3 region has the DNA TGTGCCAGCAGCTTTAGCGGGAGAGAAACAGATACGCAGTATTTT. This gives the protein CASSFSGRETDTQYF.